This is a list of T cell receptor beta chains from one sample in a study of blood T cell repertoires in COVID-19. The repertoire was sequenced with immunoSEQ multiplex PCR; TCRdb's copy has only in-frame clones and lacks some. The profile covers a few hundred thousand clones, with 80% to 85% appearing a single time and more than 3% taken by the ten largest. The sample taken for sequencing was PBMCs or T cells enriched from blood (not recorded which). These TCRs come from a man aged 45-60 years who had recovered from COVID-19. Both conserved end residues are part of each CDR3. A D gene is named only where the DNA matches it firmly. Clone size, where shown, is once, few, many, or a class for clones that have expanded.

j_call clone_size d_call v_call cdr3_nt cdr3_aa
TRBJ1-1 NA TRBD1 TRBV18 TGTGCCAGCTCACCACGGGGACAGGGGAACACTGAAGCTTTCTTT CASSPRGQGNTEAFF
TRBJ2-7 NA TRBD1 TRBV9 TGTGCCGGTAGTCCGGGACAGGGGTTCGACGAGCAGTACTTC CAGSPGQGFDEQYF
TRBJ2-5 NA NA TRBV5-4 TGTGCCAGCAGCTTGGCACAGTCCATCGAAGAGACCCAGTACTTC CASSLAQSIEETQYF
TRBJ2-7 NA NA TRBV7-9 TGTGCCAGCAGCCCCCTTGCGGCGGCTGAGGACGAGCAGTACTTC CASSPLAAAEDEQYF
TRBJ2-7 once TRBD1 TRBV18 TGTGCCAGCTCACACCGGGACAGTTACGAGCAGTACTTC CASSHRDSYEQYF
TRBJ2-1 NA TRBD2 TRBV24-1 TGTGCCACCAGAGGTGAGCTAGCGGGAGGATATGGGGAGCAGTTCTTC CATRGELAGGYGEQFF
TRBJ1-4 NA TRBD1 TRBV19 TGTGCCAGTAGTCCAGGGGGAGGAACTAATGAAAAACTGTTTTTT CASSPGGGTNEKLFF
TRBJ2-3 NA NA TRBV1 TGCACCAGCAGCCAAGAGAGGACAGGGGTGTCAGATACGCAGTATTTT CTSSQERTGVSDTQYF
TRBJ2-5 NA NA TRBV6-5 TGTGCCAGCAGCGCCGCCAACAGGGCCCAGTACTTC CASSAANRAQYF
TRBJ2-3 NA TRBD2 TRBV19 TGTGCCAGTAGTATCGGGACTACCATCTTGGGTCCAGATACGCAGTATTTT CASSIGTTILGPDTQYF
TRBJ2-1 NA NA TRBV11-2 TGTGCCAGCAGCCTCAGGGGGGCGCTTACGAATGAGCAGTTCTTC CASSLRGALTNEQFF
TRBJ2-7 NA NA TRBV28 TGTGCCAGCAGTCCCCCGGCAGGGTTTCACGAGCAGTACTTC CASSPPAGFHEQYF
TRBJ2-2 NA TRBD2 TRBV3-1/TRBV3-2 TGTGCCAGCAGCTTGCCGGGACTAGCGGACACCGGGGAGCTGTTTTTT CASSLPGLADTGELFF
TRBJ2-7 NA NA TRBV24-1 TGTGCGGCACGAGAGGAGGAGGACGAGCAGTACTTC CAAREEEDEQYF
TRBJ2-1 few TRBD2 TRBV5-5 TGTGCCAGCCAGCCCCTTAGCGGGTACAATGAGCAGTTCTTC CASQPLSGYNEQFF
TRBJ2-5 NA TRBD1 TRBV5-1 TGCGCCAGCAGCTGGGCCGCGACAGGGACCGGGGAGACCCAGTACTTC CASSWAATGTGETQYF
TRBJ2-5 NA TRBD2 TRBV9 TGTGCCAGCAGCGTCAGTACCATAGCGGGAGAAGAGACCCAGTACTTC CASSVSTIAGEETQYF
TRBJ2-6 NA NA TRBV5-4 TGTGCCAGCGTTAGGGCCAACGTCCTGACTTTC CASVRANVLTF
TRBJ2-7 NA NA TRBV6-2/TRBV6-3 TGTGCCAGCAGTGTCGGGGACATAGAATACGAGCAGTACTTC CASSVGDIEYEQYF
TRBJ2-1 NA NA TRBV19 TGTGCCAGTAGTTGGAGGGGTGCGAATGAGCAGTTCTTC CASSWRGANEQFF
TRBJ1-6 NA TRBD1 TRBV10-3 TGTGCCATCAGACAGGGGGGGGACTCACCCCTCCACTTT CAIRQGGDSPLHF
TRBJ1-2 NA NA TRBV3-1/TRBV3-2 TGTGCCAGCAGCCAGGGGAGGGAGGGCTACACCTTC CASSQGREGYTF
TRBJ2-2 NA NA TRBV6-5 TGTGCCAGCAGTCACGGGGACATAATCACCGGGGAGCTGTTTTTT CASSHGDIITGELFF
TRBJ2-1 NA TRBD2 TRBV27 TGTGCCAGCAGTTCAGCGGGAGTAGGGAACAATGAGCAGTTCTTC CASSSAGVGNNEQFF
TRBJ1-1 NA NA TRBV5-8 TGTGCCAGCAGCCCCCGCGCTCAAGTTAACACTGAAGCTTTCTTT CASSPRAQVNTEAFF
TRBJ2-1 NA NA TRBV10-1 TGCGCCAGCAGTGAGAAGAAGGGAGCGGTCCTCTACAATGAGCAGTTCTTC CASSEKKGAVLYNEQFF
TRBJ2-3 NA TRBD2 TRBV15 TGTGCCACCAGCGGACTAGCGCGTACTAGCACAGATACGCAGTATTTT CATSGLARTSTDTQYF
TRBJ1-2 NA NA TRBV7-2 TGTGCCAGCAGCTTTGCAGGGTCTAACTATGGCTACACCTTC CASSFAGSNYGYTF
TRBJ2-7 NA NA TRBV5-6 TGTGCCAGCAGCCTGGGGAGTAAAGGAGTCTACGAGCAGTACTTC CASSLGSKGVYEQYF
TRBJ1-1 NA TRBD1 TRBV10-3 TGTGCCACCGTCCCGGGACAGGGGTTGAACACTGAAGCTTTCTTT CATVPGQGLNTEAFF
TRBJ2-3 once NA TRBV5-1 TGCGCCAGCAGCTTGGGACTGGTCCCAGATACGCAGTATTTT CASSLGLVPDTQYF
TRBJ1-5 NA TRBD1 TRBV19 TGTGCCAGTACACAGGGGGCTACGCGTCAGCATTTT CASTQGATRQHF